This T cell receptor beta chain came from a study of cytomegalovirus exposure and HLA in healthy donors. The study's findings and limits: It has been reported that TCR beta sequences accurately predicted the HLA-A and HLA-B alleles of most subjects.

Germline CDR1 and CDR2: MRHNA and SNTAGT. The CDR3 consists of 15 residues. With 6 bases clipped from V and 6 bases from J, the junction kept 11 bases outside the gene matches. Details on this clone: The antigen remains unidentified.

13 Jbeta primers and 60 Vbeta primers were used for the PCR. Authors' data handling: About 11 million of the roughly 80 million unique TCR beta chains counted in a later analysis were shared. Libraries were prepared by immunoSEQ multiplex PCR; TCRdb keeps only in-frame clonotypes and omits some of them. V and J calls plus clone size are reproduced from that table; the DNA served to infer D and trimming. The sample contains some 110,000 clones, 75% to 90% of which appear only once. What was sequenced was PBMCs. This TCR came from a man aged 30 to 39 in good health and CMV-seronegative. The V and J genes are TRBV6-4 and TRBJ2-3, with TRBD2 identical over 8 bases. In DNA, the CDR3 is TGTGCCAGCAGCGTCCAAACGGGGGGGACCGATACGCAGTATTTT. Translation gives CASSVQTGGTDTQYF.